Detailed here is one T cell receptor beta chain. Its target is unknown. Germline assignment: CDR1 GTSNPN and CDR2 SVGIG (reference sequence). The CDR3 totals 11 residues. Trimming stripped 0 bases from V and 12 bases from J, with 9 bases between. This specimen comes from a study of cytomegalovirus exposure and HLA in healthy donors. A multiplex PCR was run with 60 Vbeta primers and 13 Jbeta primers. Profiled with immunoSEQ multiplex PCR; TCRdb holds only in-frame clones, not every one. The data contain tens of thousands of clones, just over 75% of them singletons. Study results and caveats: There were reportedly fewer N-insertions in an Asian-associated ancestry cluster than the roughly 670-donor mean, in a later analysis.

This TCR derives from a man aged 50 to 59 in good health and CMV-seronegative. What was sequenced was PBMCs. V is TRBV30 and J is TRBJ2-1; D not certain. The CDR3 DNA reads as TGTGCCTGGAGTGTTTCTATTGGGCAGTTCTTC. It encodes CAWSVSIGQFF.